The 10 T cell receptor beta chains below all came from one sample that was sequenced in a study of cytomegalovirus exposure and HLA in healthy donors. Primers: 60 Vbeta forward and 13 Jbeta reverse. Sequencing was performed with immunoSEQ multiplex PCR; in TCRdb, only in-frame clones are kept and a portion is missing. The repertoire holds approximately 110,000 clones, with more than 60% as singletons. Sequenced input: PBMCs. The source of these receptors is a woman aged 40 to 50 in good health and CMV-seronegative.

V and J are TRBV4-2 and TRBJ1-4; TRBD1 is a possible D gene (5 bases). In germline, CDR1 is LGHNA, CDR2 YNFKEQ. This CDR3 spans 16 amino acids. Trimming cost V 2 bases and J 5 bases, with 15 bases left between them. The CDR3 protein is CASSQNSGHVNEKLFF. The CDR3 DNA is TGTGCCAGCAGCCAAAATTCCGGACACGTGAATGAAAAACTGTTTTTT.

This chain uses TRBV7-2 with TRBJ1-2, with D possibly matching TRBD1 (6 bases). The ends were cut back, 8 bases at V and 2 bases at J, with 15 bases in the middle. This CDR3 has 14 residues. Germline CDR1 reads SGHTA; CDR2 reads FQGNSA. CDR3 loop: CASHLKQGNYGYTF. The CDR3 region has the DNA TGTGCCAGCCACTTAAAGCAGGGGAACTATGGCTACACCTTC.

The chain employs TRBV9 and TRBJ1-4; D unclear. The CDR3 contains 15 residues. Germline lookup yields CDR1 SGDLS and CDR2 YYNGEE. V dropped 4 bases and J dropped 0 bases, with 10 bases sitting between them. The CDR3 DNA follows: TGTGCCAGCAGCCCTACCCTGGCAACTAATGAAAAACTGTTTTTT. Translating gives CASSPTLATNEKLFF.

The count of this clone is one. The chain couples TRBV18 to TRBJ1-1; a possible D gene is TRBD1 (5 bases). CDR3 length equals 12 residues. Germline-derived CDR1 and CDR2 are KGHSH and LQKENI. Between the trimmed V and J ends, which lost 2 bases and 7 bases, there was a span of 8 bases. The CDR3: CASSPVTDEAFF. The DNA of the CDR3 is TGTGCCAGCTCACCAGTGACAGATGAAGCTTTCTTT.

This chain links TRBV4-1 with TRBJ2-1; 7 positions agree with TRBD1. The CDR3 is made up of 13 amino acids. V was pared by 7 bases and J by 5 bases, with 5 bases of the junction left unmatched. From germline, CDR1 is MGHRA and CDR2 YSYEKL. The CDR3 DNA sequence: TGCGCCAGCACCCACACAGGGGACAATGAGCAGTTCTTC. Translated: CASTHTGDNEQFF.

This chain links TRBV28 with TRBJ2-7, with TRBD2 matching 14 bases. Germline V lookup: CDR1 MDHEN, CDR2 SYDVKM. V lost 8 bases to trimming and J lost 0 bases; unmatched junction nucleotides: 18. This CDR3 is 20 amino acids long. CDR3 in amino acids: CASSRIPAGTSGSLSYEQYF. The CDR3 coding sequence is TGTGCCAGCTCACGAATCCCAGCCGGGACTAGCGGGAGCCTCTCCTACGAGCAGTACTTC.

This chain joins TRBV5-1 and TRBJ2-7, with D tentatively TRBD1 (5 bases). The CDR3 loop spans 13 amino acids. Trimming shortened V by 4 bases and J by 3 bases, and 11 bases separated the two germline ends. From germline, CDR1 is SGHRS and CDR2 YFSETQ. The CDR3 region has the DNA TGCGCCAGCAGCGGAAAGGGGAACTACGAGCAGTACTTC. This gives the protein CASSGKGNYEQYF. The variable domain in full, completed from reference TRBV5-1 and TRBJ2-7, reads KAGVTQTPRYLIKTRGQQVTLSCSPISGHRSVSWYQQTPGQGLQFLFEYFSETQRNKGNFPGRFSGRQFSNSRSEMNVSTLELGDSALYLCASSGKGNYEQYFGPGTRLTVT.

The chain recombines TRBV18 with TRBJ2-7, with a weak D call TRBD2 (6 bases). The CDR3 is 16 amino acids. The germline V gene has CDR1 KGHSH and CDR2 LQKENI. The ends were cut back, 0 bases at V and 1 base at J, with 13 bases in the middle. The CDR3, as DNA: TGTGCCAGCTCACCACCGTTTAGCGGATCGTCCTACGAGCAGTACTTC. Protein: CASSPPFSGSSYEQYF. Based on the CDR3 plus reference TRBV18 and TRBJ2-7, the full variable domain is NAGVMQNPRHLVRRRGQEARLRCSPMKGHSHVYWYRQLPEEGLKFMVYLQKENIIDESGMPKERFSAEFPKEGPSILRIQQVVRGDSAAYFCASSPPFSGSSYEQYFGPGTRLTVT.

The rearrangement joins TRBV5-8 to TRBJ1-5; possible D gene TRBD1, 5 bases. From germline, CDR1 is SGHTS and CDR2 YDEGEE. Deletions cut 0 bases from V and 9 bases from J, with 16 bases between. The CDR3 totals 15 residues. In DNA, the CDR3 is TGTGCCAGCAGCTTGGGACAGACCCTATCACCGCCCCAGCATTTT. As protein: CASSLGQTLSPPQHF.

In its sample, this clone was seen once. CDR3 residues: CASSLSREVEKLFF. DNA for the CDR3: TGTGCCAGCAGTTTATCCAGGGAGGTGGAAAAACTGTTTTTT. The genes are TRBV27 and TRBJ1-4; D is possibly TRBD1 (5 bases). V was clipped by 0 bases and J by 8 bases, with 10 bases between them. Germline lookup yields CDR1 MNHEY and CDR2 SMNVEV (reference sequence). The CDR3 sequence is 14 residues long.